This TCR beta chain was sequenced during a study of T cell repertoires in ileal Crohn's disease. The time point: neoterminal ileum biopsy at postoperative endoscopy, about 6 months after surgery. Study-wide points: Sorted CD8 T cells held more high-frequency clones than CD4.

Using immunoSEQ multiplex PCR, the repertoire was profiled, and TCRdb retains in-frame clones only, with some absent. The table includes a few thousand clones, roughly 80% detected once. Losses at the gene ends were 2 bases for V and 4 bases for J; bases not matched to a gene: 16. The V gene's germline CDR1 is SGHVT and CDR2 SQSDAQ. This CDR3 has 18 amino acids. A word on this clone: Its antigen is still unknown.

The sequence came from an adult with Crohn's disease. The rearrangement joins TRBV7-4 to TRBJ2-7; the match to TRBD2 covers 8 bases. Sequences were obtained from ileal tissue. CDR3 nucleotide sequence: TGTGCCAGCAGCTTACGACCCTGTCCCACTAGCGGATATTACGAGCAGTACTTC. Translation: CASSLRPCPTSGYYEQYF.